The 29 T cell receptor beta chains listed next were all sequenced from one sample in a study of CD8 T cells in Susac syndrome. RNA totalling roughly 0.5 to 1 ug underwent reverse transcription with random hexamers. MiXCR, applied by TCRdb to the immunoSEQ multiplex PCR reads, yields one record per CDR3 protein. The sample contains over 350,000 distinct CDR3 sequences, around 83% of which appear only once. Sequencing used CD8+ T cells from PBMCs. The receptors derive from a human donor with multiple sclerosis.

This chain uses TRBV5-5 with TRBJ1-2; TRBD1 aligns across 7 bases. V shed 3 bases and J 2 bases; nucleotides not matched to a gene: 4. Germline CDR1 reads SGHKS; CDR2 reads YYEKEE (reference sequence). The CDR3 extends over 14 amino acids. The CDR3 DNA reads TGTGCCAGCAGCTATGGACAGGCCAACTATGGCTACACCTTC. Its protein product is CASSYGQANYGYTF.

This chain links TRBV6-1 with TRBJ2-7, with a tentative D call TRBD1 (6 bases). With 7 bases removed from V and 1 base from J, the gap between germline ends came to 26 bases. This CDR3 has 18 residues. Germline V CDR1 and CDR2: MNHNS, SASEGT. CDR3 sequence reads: CASKVVHPGTSTSYEQYF. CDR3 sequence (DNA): TGTGCCAGCAAGGTCGTCCACCCAGGGACATCGACGTCCTACGAGCAGTACTTC.

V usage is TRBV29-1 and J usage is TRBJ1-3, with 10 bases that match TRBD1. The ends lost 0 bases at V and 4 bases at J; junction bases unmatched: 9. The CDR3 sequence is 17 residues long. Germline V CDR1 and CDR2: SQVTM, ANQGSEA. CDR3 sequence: CSVEDFPDRGQGNTIYF. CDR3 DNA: TGCAGCGTTGAAGACTTCCCCGACAGGGGGCAAGGAAACACCATATATTTT.

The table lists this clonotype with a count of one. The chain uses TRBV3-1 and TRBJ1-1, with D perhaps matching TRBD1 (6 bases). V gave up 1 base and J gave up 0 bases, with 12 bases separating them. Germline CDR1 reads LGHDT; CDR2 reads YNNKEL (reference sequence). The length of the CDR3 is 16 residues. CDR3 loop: CASSQGLQGLNTEAFF. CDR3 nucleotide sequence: TGTGCCAGCAGCCAAGGTTTACAGGGATTGAACACTGAAGCTTTCTTT.

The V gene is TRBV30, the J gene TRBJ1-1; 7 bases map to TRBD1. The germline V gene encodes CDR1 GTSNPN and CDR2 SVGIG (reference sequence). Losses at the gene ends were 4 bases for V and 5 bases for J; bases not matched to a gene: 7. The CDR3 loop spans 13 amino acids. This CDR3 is CAWTGGSGTEAFF. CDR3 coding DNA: TGTGCCTGGACAGGGGGTAGCGGGACTGAAGCTTTCTTT.

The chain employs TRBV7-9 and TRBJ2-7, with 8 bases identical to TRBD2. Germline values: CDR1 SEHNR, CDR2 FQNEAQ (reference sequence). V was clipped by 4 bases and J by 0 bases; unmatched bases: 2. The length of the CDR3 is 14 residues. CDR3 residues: CASSSSGPSYEQYF. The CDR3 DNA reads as TGTGCCAGCAGCTCTAGCGGGCCCTCCTACGAGCAGTACTTC.

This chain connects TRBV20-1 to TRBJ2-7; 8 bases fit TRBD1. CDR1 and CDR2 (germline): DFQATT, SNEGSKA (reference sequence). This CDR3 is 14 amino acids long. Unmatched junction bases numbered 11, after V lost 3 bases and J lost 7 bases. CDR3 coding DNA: TGCAGTGCTAGTCTTCCAGGCGACAGGGGTGAGCAGTACTTC. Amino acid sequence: CSASLPGDRGEQYF.

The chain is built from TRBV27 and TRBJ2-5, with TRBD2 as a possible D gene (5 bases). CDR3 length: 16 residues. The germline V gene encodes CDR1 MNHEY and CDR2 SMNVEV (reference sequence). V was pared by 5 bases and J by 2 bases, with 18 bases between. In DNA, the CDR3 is TGTGCCAGCAGTCCACCCCCCGGGGTGGGGCAAGAGACCCAGTACTTC. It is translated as CASSPPPGVGQETQYF.

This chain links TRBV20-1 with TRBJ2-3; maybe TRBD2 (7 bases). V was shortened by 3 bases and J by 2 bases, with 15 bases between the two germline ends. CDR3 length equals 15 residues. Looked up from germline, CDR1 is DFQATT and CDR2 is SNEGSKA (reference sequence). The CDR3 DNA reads TGCAGTGCTAGGGATGGGCGGGGGCACACAGATACGCAGTATTTT. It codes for CSARDGRGHTDTQYF.

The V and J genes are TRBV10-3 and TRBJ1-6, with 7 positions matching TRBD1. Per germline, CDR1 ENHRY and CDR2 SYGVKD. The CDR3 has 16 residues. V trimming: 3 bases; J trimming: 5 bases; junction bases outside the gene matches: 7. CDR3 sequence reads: CAISDNWTGDNSPLHF. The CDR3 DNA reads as TGTGCCATCAGTGACAACTGGACAGGCGATAATTCACCCCTCCACTTT.

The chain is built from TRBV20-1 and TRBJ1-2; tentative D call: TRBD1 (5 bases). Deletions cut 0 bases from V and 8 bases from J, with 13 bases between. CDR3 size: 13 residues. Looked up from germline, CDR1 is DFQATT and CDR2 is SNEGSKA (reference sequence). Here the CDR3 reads CSARDPDRGGYTF. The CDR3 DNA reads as TGCAGTGCTAGAGATCCGGACCGGGGCGGCTACACCTTC.

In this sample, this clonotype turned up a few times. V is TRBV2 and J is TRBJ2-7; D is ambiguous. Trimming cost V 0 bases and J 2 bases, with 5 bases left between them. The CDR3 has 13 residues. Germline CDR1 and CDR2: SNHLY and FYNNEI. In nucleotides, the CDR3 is TGTGCCAGCAGTGAAGCCCCTACCTACGAGCAGTACTTC. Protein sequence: CASSEAPTYEQYF.

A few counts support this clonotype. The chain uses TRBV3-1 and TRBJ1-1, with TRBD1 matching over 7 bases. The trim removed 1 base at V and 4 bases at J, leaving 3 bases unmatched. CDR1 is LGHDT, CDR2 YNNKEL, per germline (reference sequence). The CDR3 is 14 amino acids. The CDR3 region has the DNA TGTGCCAGCAGCCAAGGTCAGGGGGTCACTGAAGCTTTCTTT. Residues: CASSQGQGVTEAFF.

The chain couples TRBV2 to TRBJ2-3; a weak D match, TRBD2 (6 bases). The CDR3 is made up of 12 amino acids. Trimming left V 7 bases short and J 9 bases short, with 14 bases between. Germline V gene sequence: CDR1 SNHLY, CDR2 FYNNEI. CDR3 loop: CASIVEGLTQYF. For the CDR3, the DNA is TGTGCCAGCATCGTGGAGGGACTGACGCAGTATTTT.

This CDR3 reads CASSRLASSYEQYF. The CDR3 region has the DNA TGTGCCAGCAGTCGACTAGCGAGTTCCTACGAGCAGTACTTC. The V call is TRBV12-3 or TRBV12-4, the J call TRBJ2-7, with 8 bases aligning to TRBD2. Trimming at V came to 5 bases and at J to 1 base, leaving 4 bases not matched to a gene. The CDR3 is made up of 14 amino acids.

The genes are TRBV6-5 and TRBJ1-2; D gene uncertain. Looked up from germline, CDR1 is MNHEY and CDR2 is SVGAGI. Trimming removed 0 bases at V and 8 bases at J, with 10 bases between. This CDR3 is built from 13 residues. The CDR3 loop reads CASSYSSGEGYTF. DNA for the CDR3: TGTGCCAGCAGTTACTCGAGCGGTGAAGGCTACACCTTC.

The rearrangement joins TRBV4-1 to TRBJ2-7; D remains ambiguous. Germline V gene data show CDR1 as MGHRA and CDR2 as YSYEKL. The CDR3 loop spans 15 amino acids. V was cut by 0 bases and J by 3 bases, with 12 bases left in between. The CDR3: CASSQDVGLRYEQYF. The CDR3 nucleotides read TGCGCCAGCAGCCAAGATGTGGGCCTCCGCTACGAGCAGTACTTC.

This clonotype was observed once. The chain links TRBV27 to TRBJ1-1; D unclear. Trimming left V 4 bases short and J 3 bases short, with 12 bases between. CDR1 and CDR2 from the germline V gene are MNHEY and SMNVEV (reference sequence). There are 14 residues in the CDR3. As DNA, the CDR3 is TGTGCCAGCAGTTCCCCCGAAGCGTACACTGAAGCTTTCTTT. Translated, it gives CASSSPEAYTEAFF.

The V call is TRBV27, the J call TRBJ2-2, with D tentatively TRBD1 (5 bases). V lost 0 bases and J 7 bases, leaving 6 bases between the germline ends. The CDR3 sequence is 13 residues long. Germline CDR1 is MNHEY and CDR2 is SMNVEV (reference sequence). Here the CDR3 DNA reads TGTGCCAGCAGTTTATCAGGGGACGGGGAGCTGTTTTTT. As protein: CASSLSGDGELFF.

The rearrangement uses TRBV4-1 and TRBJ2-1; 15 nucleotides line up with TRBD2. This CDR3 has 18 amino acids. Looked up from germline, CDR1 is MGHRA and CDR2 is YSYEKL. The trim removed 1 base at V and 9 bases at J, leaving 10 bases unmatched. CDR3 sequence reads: CASSQGGLAGGRSGEQFF. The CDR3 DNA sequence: TGCGCCAGCAGCCAAGGTGGACTAGCGGGGGGGCGTAGCGGTGAGCAGTTCTTC.

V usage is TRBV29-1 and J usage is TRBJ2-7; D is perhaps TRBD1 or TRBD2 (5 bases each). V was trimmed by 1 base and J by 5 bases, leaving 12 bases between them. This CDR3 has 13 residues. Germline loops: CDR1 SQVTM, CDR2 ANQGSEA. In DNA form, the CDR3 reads TGCAGCGTTGAAGGCAGGGACGATAACGAGCAGTACTTC. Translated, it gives CSVEGRDDNEQYF.

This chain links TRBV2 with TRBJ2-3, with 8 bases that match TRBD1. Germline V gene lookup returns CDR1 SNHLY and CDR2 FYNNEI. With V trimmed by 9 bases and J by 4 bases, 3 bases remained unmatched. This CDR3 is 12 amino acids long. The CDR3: CARRTGPDTQYF. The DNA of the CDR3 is TGTGCCAGGAGGACAGGGCCAGATACGCAGTATTTT.

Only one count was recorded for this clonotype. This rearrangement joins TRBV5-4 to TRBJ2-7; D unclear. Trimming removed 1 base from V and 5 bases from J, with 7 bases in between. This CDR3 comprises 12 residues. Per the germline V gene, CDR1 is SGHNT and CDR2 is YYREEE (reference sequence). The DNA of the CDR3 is TGTGCCAGCAGCTTGAAACCTAACGAGCAGTACTTC. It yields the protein CASSLKPNEQYF.

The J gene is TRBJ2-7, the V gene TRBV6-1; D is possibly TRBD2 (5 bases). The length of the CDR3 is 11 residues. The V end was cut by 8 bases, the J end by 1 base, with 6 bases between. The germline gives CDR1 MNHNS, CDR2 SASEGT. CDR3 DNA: TGTGCCAGCCGGGAATCCTACGAGCAGTACTTC. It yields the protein CASRESYEQYF.

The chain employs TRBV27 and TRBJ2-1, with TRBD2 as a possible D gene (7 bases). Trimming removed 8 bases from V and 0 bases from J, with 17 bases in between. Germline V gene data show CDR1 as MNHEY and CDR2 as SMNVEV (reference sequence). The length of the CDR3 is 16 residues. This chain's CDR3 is CASVDRGAVSYNEQFF. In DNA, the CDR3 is TGTGCCAGCGTCGACCGGGGGGCCGTCTCCTACAATGAGCAGTTCTTC.

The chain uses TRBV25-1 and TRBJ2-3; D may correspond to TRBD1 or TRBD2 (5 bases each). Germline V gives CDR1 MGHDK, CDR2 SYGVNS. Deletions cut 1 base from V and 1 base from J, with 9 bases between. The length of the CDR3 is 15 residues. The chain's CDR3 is CASSEWDGGTDTQYF. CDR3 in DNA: TGTGCCAGCAGTGAATGGGACGGTGGCACAGATACGCAGTATTTT.

CDR3 bases: TGTGCCAGTACTAGCGGGAGAGGGAATGAGCAGTTCTTC. Its protein is CASTSGRGNEQFF. This rearrangement joins TRBV9 to TRBJ2-1; 11 positions agree with TRBD2. CDR3 length: 13 residues. The germline CDR1 and CDR2 sequences are SGDLS and YYNGEE. V gave up 8 bases and J gave up 7 bases; unmatched junction bases: 5. Based on the CDR3 plus reference TRBV9 and TRBJ2-1, the full variable domain is DSGVTQTPKHLITATGQRVTLRCSPRSGDLSVYWYQQSLDQGLQFLIQYYNGEERAKGNILERFSAQQFPDLHSELNLSSLELGDSALYFCASTSGRGNEQFFGPGTRLTVL.

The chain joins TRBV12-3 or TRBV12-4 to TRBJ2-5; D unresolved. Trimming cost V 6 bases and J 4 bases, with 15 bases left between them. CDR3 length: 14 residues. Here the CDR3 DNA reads TGTGCCAGCAGCCCGACTCTCGGCCGAGAGACCCAGTACTTC. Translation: CASSPTLGRETQYF.

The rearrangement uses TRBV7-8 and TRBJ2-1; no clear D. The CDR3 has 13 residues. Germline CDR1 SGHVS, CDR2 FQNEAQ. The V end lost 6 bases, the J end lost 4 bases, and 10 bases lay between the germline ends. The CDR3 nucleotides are TGTGCCAGCAGTCCTGACTTGTACAATGAGCAGTTCTTC. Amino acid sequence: CASSPDLYNEQFF.